This T cell receptor beta chain was obtained from a study of T cells in women clearing cervical HPV infection. Study background: Controls gave blood once infection was undetectable; cases at lesion identification. Cases' blood sampling followed lesion detection by median about 21 weeks (90 to 200).

Average input was approximately 1,200 ng genomic DNA for immunoSEQ TCR beta CDR3 amplification. The method was immunoSEQ multiplex PCR; TCRdb's version includes in-frame clones alone and lacks a portion of them. The sample table includes approximately 12,000 clones. V lost 11 bases to trimming and J lost 2 bases, with 15 bases between them. The CDR3 totals 13 residues. Per the germline V gene, CDR1 is MNHEY and CDR2 is SVGEGT. In regard to this clone: The read ends 3 residues before the CDR3 terminus; that terminus is restored from the germline J gene.

Sequenced sample: blood buffy coat. The chain uses TRBV6-2 or TRBV6-3 and TRBJ2-5; D tentatively fits TRBD1 or TRBD2 (5 bases each). This sequence was found in a woman aged 18-70 years with a cervical HPV16 infection that either progressed to CIN3+ or cleared (not recorded which). The CDR3 DNA, read in part, is TGTGCCTCAGGAACAGAGGGGCAAGAGACC. Translating gives CASGTEGQET. The full CDR3 protein reads CASGTEGQETQYF.